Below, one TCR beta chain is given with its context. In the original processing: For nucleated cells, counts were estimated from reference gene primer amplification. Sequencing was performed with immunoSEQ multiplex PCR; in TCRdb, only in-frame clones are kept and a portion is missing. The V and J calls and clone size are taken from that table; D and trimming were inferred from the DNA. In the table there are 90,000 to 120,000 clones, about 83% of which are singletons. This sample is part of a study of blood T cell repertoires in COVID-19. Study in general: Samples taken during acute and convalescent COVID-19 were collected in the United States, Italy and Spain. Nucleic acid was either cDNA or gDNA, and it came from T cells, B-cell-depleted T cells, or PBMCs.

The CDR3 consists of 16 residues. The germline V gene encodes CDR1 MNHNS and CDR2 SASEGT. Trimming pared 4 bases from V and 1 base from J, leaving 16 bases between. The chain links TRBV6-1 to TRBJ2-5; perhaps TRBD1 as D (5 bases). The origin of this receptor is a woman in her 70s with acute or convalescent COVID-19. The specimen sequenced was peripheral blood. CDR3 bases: TGTGCCAGCAGTGGTAGGCAGGTTGGGGCCCAAGAGACCCAGTACTTC. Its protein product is CASSGRQVGAQETQYF.